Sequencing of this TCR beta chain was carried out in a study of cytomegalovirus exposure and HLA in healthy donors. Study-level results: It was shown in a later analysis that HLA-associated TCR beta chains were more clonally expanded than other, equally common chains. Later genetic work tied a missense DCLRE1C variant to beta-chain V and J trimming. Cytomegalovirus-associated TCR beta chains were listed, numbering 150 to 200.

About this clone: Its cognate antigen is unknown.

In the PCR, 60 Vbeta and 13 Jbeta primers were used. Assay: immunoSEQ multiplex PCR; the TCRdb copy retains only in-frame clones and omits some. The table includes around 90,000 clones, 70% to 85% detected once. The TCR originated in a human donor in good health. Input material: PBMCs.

This CDR3 is CASIGDTQETQYF. The CDR3 DNA reads TGCGCCAGCATAGGGGACACCCAAGAGACCCAGTACTTC. This rearrangement joins TRBV23-1 to TRBJ2-5; TRBD1 might be the D (6 bases). TRBV23-1 is an open reading frame whose function is uncertain. The CDR3 contains 13 residues. The V gene lost 7 bases and the J gene lost 1 base, with 10 bases spanning the gap.